These 16 T cell receptor beta chains originate from one sample sequenced in a study of T cells after yellow fever vaccination. MiXCR was run by TCRdb on the 5' RACE reads, yielding one entry per CDR3 protein. The data show approximately 250,000 distinct CDR3 sequences, about 5% seen once. The starting material was CD4+ T cells sorted from PBMCs, obtained on the day of the yellow fever booster vaccination. These receptors were collected from a man aged 18 to 29 who received the YFV17D yellow fever vaccine.

In DNA form, the CDR3 reads TGTGCCAGTCCGAGCTCCTACGAGCAGTACGTC. This codes for CASPSSYEQYV. This sequence joins TRBV21-1 and TRBJ2-7. TRBV21-1 is an annotated pseudogene. CDR3 length: 11 residues.

This clonotype showed up just a few times. The chain joins TRBV4-1 to TRBJ1-3, with 8 bases matching TRBD1. CDR3 length: 20 residues. Germline V CDR1 and CDR2: MGHRA, YSYEKL. V was clipped by 4 bases and J by 0 bases; unmatched bases: 17. The CDR3, as DNA: TGCGCCAGCAGCCGGAAAGATTTCGGCGGGACAGGCAGCTCTGGAAACACCATATATTTT. Translated, it gives CASSRKDFGGTGSSGNTIYF.

This clonotype was counted many times. This chain links TRBV3-1 with TRBJ2-5; D is possibly TRBD1 (5 bases). The length of the CDR3 is 11 residues. CDR1 is LGHDT and CDR2 is YNNKEL in the germline V gene (reference sequence). Trimming left V 6 bases short and J 7 bases short, with 9 bases between. The CDR3 sequence: CASRGAWTQYF. Here the CDR3 DNA reads TGTGCCAGCAGAGGGGCATGGACCCAGTACTTC.

V gene TRBV4-2 combines with J gene TRBJ2-1, with 10 bases matching TRBD2. Germline-derived CDR1 and CDR2 are LGHNA and YNFKEQ. The trim removed 3 bases at V and 0 bases at J, leaving 5 bases unmatched. This CDR3 has 17 residues. The CDR3 loop is CASSQVSGGSSYNEQFF. For the CDR3, the DNA is TGTGCCAGCAGCCAGGTTAGCGGGGGGAGCTCCTACAATGAGCAGTTCTTC.

V usage is TRBV20-1 and J usage is TRBJ2-7, with 12 positions matching TRBD1. The V segment lost 7 bases and the J segment 7 bases; nucleotides outside the gene matches: 8. The CDR3 is made up of 13 amino acids. Germline V gives CDR1 DFQATT, CDR2 SNEGSKA (reference sequence). In nucleotides, the CDR3 is TGCAGTGGCTCGGGACAGGGGGCTTGGGAGCAGTACGTC. Its protein is CSGSGQGAWEQYV.

This chain connects TRBV7-2 to TRBJ1-3, with D possibly matching TRBD1 (5 bases). With 1 base removed from V and 3 bases from J, the gap between germline ends came to 7 bases. Germline CDR1 and CDR2: SGHTA and FQGNSA. CDR3 size: 14 residues. In DNA form, the CDR3 reads TGTGCCAGCAGCTTAGTTCAGGGTGGAAACACCATATATTTT. Its translation is CASSLVQGGNTIYF.

The table lists this clonotype with many counts. This chain joins TRBV4-3 and TRBJ2-1, with D hard to call. The V end lost 1 base, the J end lost 7 bases, and 8 bases lay between the germline ends. The CDR3 loop spans 13 amino acids. Germline-derived CDR1 and CDR2 are LGHNA and YSLEER. The CDR3 nucleotides are TGCGCCAGCAGCCAAGGGCGGACGAATGAGCAGTTCTTC. It is translated as CASSQGRTNEQFF.

This clonotype has more than one count but fewer than ten. This CDR3 is CASSITWGPQHF. DNA of the CDR3: TGTGCCAGTAGTATCACCTGGGGGCCCCAGCATTTT. The V call is TRBV19, the J call TRBJ1-5; D is ambiguous. CDR1 is LNHDA and CDR2 is SQIVND in the germline V gene (reference sequence). V was cut by 3 bases and J by 9 bases, with 9 bases left in between. The CDR3 extends over 12 amino acids.

The V and J genes are TRBV7-9 and TRBJ1-1; tentatively, D is TRBD1 (6 bases). Trimming cost V 5 bases and J 5 bases, with 21 bases left between them. The CDR3 has 16 residues. The V gene's germline CDR1 is SEHNR and CDR2 FQNEAQ (reference sequence). The CDR3 coding sequence is TGTGCCAGCAGCCTACGTTCAGGGGAGGCGAGGACTGAAGCTTTCTTT. It specifies CASSLRSGEARTEAFF.

This clonotype has only a few counts. In nucleotides, the CDR3 is TGTGCCACCACACAGGGGTCGGCTGGAAACACCATATATTTT. Residues: CATTQGSAGNTIYF. The chain employs TRBV12-3 or TRBV12-4 and TRBJ1-3; TRBD1 matches 7 bases. With 10 bases clipped from V and 2 bases from J, the junction kept 8 bases outside the gene matches. CDR3 size: 14 residues.

This clonotype has a count of ten or more. The rearrangement uses TRBV7-8 and TRBJ2-4, with TRBD1 matching over 7 bases. The CDR3 length is 14 residues. CDR1 is SGHVS and CDR2 is FQNEAQ in the germline V gene. V lost 3 bases, J lost 7 bases, and 6 bases stayed unmatched. Here the CDR3 reads CASSFRDRVNIQYF. The DNA of the CDR3 is TGTGCCAGCAGCTTCCGTGACAGGGTGAACATTCAGTACTTC.

The sample holds many counts of this clonotype. CDR3 region: CASSPNLPGQQFF. In nucleotides, the CDR3 is TGTGCCAGCAGCCCTAACCTACCGGGACAGCAGTTCTTC. The chain combines TRBV5-6 with TRBJ2-1; either TRBD1 or TRBD2 may supply D (5 bases each). The CDR3 runs to 13 residues. Deletions cut 4 bases from V and 11 bases from J, with 16 bases between. Germline CDR1 and CDR2: SGHDT and YYEEEE.

Ten or more counts support this clonotype. V gene TRBV4-1 combines with J gene TRBJ2-1; D gene uncertain. The CDR3 spans 17 residues. Per the germline V gene, CDR1 is MGHRA and CDR2 is YSYEKL. V was trimmed by 1 base and J by 5 bases, leaving 18 bases between them. The CDR3 coding sequence is TGCGCCAGCAGCCAAGTCCCCCCTCGGAAGCCGCACAATGAGCAGTTCTTC. Its protein is CASSQVPPRKPHNEQFF.

The table lists this clonotype with a few counts. The chain joins TRBV15 to TRBJ2-4; D unclear. This CDR3 has 15 residues. Germline V CDR1 and CDR2: LNHNV, YYDKDF (reference sequence). V was clipped by 0 bases and J by 5 bases, with 11 bases between them. The DNA of the CDR3 is TGTGCCACCAGCAGAGAGTTTGGAGTACAAAACATTCAGTACTTC. Its protein product is CATSREFGVQNIQYF.

This clonotype was recorded many times. The chain combines TRBV5-5 with TRBJ2-3, with D unclear. This CDR3 contains 14 residues. Between the trimmed V and J ends, which lost 7 bases and 7 bases, there was a span of 19 bases. The germline V gene has CDR1 SGHKS and CDR2 YYEKEE (reference sequence). This CDR3 is CASGPAVSRHTQYF. CDR3 bases: TGTGCCAGCGGCCCTGCGGTGTCGAGGCATACGCAGTATTTT.

This clonotype was counted only a few times. The CDR3 loop reads CASSSTRQTRYGYTF. The DNA of the CDR3 is TGTGCCAGCAGTTCCACCCGACAGACCCGTTATGGCTACACCTTC. The chain uses TRBV11-2 and TRBJ1-2; possible D gene TRBD1, 5 bases. The CDR3 totals 15 residues. Trimming pared 6 bases from V and 5 bases from J, leaving 19 bases between. CDR1 SGHAT and CDR2 FQNNGV come from the germline V gene.